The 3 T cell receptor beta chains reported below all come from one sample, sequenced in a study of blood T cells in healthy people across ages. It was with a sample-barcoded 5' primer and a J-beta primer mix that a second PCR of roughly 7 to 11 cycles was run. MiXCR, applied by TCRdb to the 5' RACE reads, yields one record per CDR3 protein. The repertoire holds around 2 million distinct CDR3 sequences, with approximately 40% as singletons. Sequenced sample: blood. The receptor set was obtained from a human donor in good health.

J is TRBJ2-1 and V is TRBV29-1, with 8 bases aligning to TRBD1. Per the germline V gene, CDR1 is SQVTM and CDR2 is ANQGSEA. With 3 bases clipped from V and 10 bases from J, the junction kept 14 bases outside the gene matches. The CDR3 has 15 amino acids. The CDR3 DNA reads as TGCAGCGTTGAGGAGTCCGGGACAGGTACAGGGGAGCAGTTCTTC. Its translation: CSVEESGTGTGEQFF.

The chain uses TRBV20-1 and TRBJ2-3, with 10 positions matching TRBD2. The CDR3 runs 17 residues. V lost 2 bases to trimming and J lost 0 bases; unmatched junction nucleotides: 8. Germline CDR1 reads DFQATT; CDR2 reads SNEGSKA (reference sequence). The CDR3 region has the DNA TGCAGTGCTAGATATCCTAGCGGGGGATCTAGCACAGATACGCAGTATTTT. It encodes CSARYPSGGSSTDTQYF.

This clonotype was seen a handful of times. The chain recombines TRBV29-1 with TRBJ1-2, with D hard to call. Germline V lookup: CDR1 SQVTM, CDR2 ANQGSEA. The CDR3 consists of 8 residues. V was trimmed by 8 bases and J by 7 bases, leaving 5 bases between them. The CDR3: CSTSGYTF. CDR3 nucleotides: TGCAGCACTAGTGGCTACACCTTC.